This TCR beta chain was recovered during a study of T cell responses to AZD1222 COVID-19 vaccine. Findings and caveats of the study: CD4 TCRs covered the whole spike, strongest at regions 160-218 and 743-854. Seropositivity was recorded at baseline in only a handful of AZD1222 recipients.

Trimming took 7 bases from V and 0 from J, leaving 12 bases between them. This CDR3 contains 14 residues. The germline V gene has CDR1 MNHEY and CDR2 SMNVEV (reference sequence). In the case of this clone: Its antigen is as yet unknown.

The method was immunoSEQ multiplex PCR; TCRdb's version includes in-frame clones alone and lacks a portion of them. This sample has 150,000 to 160,000 clones, with over 85% found just once. The source of this sequence is an adult in good health. This sample comprised peripheral blood, obtained on day 0 of AZD1222 vaccination. The V and J genes are TRBV27 and TRBJ1-1, with D tentatively TRBD1 (6 bases). The DNA for the CDR3 is TGTGCCAGCATCAAAGGACAGATGAACACTGAAGCTTTCTTT. It yields the protein CASIKGQMNTEAFF.